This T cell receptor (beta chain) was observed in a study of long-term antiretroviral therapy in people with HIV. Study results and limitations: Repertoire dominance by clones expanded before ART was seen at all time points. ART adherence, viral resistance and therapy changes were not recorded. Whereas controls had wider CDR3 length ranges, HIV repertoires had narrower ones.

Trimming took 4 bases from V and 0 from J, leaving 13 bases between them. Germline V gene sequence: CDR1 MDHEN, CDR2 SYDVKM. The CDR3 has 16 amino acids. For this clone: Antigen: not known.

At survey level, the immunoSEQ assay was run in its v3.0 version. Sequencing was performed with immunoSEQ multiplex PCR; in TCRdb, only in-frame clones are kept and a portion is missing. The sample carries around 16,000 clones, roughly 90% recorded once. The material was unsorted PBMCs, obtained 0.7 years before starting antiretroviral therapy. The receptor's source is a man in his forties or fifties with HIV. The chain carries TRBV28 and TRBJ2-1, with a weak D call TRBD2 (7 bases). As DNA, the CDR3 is TGTGCCAGCAGTTCACTAGGGGGGGGCTCCTACAATGAGCAGTTCTTC. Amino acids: CASSSLGGGSYNEQFF.